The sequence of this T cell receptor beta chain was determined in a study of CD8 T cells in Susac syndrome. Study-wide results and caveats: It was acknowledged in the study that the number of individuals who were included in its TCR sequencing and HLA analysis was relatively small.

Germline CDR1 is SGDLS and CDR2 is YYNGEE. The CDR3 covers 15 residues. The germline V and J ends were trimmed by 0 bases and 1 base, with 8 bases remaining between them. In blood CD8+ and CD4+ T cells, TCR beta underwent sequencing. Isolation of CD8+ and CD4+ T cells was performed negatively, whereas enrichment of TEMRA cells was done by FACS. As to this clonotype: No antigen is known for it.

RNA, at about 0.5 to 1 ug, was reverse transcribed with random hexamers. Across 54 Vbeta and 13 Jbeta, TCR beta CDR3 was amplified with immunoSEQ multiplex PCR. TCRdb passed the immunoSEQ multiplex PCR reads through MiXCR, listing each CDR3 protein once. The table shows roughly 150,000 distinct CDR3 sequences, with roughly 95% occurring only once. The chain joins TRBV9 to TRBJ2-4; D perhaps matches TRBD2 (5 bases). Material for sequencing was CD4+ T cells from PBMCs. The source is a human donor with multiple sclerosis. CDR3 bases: TGTGCCAGCAGCGTAGATCCGGGGGCCAAAAACATTCAGTACTTC. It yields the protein CASSVDPGAKNIQYF.